A single sample is the source of the 2 T cell receptor beta chains below, sequenced in a study of CD8 T cells in ankylosing spondylitis. TCRdb fed the 5' RACE reads into MiXCR, producing one record per CDR3 protein. The data hold around 150,000 distinct CDR3 sequences, with more than 40% observed a single time. Sequencing input: synovial fluid, either unsorted or a sorted T cell fraction (not recorded which). These receptors all stem from a male donor with ankylosing spondylitis.

The V gene is TRBV4-2, the J gene TRBJ2-5; 8 nucleotides line up with TRBD2. Germline CDR1 reads LGHNA; CDR2 reads YNFKEQ. Losses at the gene ends were 0 bases for V and 1 base for J; bases not matched to a gene: 7. CDR3 length equals 17 residues. The CDR3 spells CASSQEVPSGFQETQYF. The CDR3 coding sequence is TGTGCCAGCAGCCAAGAGGTCCCTAGCGGGTTCCAAGAGACCCAGTACTTC.

This clonotype occurred many times. In nucleotides, the CDR3 is TGCAGCGTTCCCACGGAGAACACTGAAGCTTTCTTT. This codes for CSVPTENTEAFF. The genes are TRBV29-1 and TRBJ1-1; the D is unclear. CDR1 and CDR2 from the germline V gene are SQVTM and ANQGSEA. The CDR3 has 12 amino acids. V was shortened by 5 bases and J by 1 base, with 8 bases between the two germline ends.